These T cell receptor beta chains were read from a single sample in a study of shared clonotypes between healthy human individuals. The method was immunoSEQ multiplex PCR; TCRdb's version includes in-frame clones alone and lacks a portion of them. The sample lists about 1,800,000 clones; about 95% were seen once. Sequences were obtained from naive CD8+ T cells sorted from blood. The receptors were gathered from a man younger than 30 in good health. The CDR3 runs from the conserved cysteine through the conserved F or W. The size field is filled for only some rows; it gives once, few, many or a size class.

v_call,clone_size,cdr3_aa
TRBV27,.,CASSFVGTNYGYTF
TRBV7-9,.,CASSYGQGVYGYTF
TRBV27,.,CASRPGLTDSPLHF
TRBV2,.,CASSEGGTGGGYEQYF
TRBV27,.,CASSSSGTKREQYF
TRBV11-2,.,CASSLDDFADTQYF
TRBV29-1,.,CSVEKTYSYEQYF
TRBV4-3,.,CASSQATGTGDGYTF
TRBV6-5,.,CASSRTGNNEQFF
TRBV9,.,CASSPANFPYEQYF
TRBV9,.,CASSGRQPVLNEQFF
TRBV5-8,.,CASSFRGTVVYEQYF
TRBV9,.,CASSVTGGIYEQYF
TRBV5-6,once,CASTTLGGQVSYEQYF
TRBV12-5,.,CASGSGLAGADTQYF
TRBV10-3,.,CAISGEGRFYNEQFF
TRBV6-5,.,CASSRGTSYNEQFF
TRBV6-5,.,CASSYSRDRGTGGYTF
TRBV27,.,CASSLIGPNSNQPQHF
TRBV5-6,.,CASSRNRAPYEQYF
TRBV9,.,CASSPRRERGATGELFF
TRBV5-4,.,CASSLEGRRPYEQYF
TRBV19,.,CASSKDRDQETQYF
TRBV6-5,.,CASSYSSGSEQYF
TRBV5-6,.,CASSDQGGEQFF
TRBV9,.,CASSVGAGENQPQHF
TRBV4-1,.,CASSQESGTLPSGELFF
TRBV6-5,once,CASNPVGAGSPLHF
TRBV6-1,.,CASSEAVRVDYEQYF
TRBV2,.,CASTGRISAEAFF
TRBV19,.,CASLDREGGEQFF
TRBV13,.,CASSPETGNEQYF
TRBV7-2,once,CASSPGSTYEQYF
TRBV4-3,.,CASSQDLTYNEKLFF
TRBV7-9,.,CASSNTGGENIQYF
TRBV9,.,CASSVRGLNTGELFF
TRBV7-2,.,CASSLSRYEQYF
TRBV7-9,.,CASSSSRQGYEQYF
TRBV7-2,.,CASSLLGHSQPQHF
TRBV6-4,.,CASSEHPNTEAFF
TRBV28,.,CASSLLGGGDQPQHF
TRBV6-5,.,CASREVGTIYNEQFF
TRBV28,once,CASSQLAGLNNEQFF
TRBV6-6,.,CAIGDSSSGNTIYF
TRBV7-9,.,CASSLALGDADTQYF
TRBV7-2,.,CASSLGLAGGPGETQYF
TRBV2,.,CASQTGGINEQFF